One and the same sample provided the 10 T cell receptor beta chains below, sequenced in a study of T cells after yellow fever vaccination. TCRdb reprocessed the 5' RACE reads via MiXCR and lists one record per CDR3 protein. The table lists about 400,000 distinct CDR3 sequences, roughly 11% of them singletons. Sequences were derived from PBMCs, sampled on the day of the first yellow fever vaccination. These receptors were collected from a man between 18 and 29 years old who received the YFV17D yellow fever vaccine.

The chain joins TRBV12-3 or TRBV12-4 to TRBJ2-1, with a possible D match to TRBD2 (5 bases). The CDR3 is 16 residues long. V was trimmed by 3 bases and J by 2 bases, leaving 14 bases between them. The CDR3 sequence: CASSFPVGETYNEQFF. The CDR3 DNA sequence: TGTGCCAGCAGTTTCCCTGTCGGGGAGACCTACAATGAGCAGTTCTTC.

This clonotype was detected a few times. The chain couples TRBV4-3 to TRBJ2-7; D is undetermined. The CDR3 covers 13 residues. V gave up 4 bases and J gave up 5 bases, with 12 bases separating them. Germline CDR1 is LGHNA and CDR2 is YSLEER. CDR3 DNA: TGCGCCAGCAGCCCCGCTTTTGTGGACGAGCAGTACTTC. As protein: CASSPAFVDEQYF.

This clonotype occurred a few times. The DNA for the CDR3 is TGTGCCAGCAGTGTGGAAGACGACACGCAGTATTTT. Amino acid sequence: CASSVEDDTQYF. The V and J genes are TRBV2 and TRBJ2-3, with D hard to call. The CDR3 has 12 residues. Germline V CDR1 and CDR2: SNHLY, FYNNEI. Between the trimmed V and J ends, which lost 4 bases and 9 bases, there was a span of 11 bases.

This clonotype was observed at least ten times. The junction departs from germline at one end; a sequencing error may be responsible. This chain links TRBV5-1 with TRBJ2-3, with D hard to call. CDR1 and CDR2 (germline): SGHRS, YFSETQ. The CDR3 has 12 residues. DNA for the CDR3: TGTGCCAGCAGTTCTAGCACAGATACGCAGTATTTT. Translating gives CASSSSTDTQYF.

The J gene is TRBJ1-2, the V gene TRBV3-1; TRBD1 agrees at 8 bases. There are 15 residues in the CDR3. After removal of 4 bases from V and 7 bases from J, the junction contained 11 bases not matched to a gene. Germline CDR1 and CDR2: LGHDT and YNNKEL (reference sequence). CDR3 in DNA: TGTGCCAGCAGCCCAAAGAGGGACAGGTCGATTGGCTACACCTTC. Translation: CASSPKRDRSIGYTF. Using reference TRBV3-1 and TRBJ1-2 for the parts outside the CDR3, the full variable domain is DTAVSQTPKYLVTQMGNDKSIKCEQNLGHDTMYWYKQDSKKFLKIMFSYNNKELIINETVPNRFSPKSPDKAHLNLHINSLELGDSAVYFCASSPKRDRSIGYTFGSGTRLTVV.

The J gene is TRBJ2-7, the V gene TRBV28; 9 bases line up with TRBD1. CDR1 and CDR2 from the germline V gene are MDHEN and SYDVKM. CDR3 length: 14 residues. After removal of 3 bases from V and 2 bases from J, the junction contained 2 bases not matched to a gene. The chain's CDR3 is CASSFGTGTYEQYV. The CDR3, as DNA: TGTGCCAGCAGTTTTGGGACAGGGACCTACGAGCAGTACGTC.

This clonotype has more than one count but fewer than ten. The CDR3 coding sequence is TGTGCCAGCAGCTTAGCGACGGACGATGGGGTATACTACGAGCAGTACGTC. Its translation is CASSLATDDGVYYEQYV. The V gene is TRBV7-2, the J gene TRBJ2-7; unclear D gene. Germline assignment: CDR1 SGHTA and CDR2 FQGNSA. This CDR3 region has 17 residues. Trimming took 0 bases from V and 3 from J, leaving 18 bases between them.

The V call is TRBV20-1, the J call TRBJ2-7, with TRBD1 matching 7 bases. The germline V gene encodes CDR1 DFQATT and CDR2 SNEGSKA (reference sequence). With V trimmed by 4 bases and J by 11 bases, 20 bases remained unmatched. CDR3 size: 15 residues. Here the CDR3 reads CSAIKPPTGLAPEYV. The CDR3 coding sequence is TGCAGTGCTATCAAACCCCCGACAGGGTTAGCTCCCGAGTACGTC.

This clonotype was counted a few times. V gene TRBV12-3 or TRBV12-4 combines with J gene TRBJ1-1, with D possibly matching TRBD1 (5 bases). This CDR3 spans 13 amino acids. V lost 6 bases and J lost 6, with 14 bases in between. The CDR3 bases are TGTGCCAGCAGCCGAGGACACAGACCTGAAGCTTTCTTT. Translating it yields CASSRGHRPEAFF.

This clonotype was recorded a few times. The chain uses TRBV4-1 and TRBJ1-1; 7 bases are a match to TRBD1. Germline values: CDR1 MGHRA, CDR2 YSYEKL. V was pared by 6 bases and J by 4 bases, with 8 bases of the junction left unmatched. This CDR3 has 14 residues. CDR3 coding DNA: TGCGCCAGCAGAGCGACAGGGACGGGCACTGAAGCTTTCTTT. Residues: CASRATGTGTEAFF.